A single T cell receptor (beta chain) is shown here with its context. Its specificity is unknown. These data come from a study of shared clonotypes between healthy human individuals. Study summary: Aged 18 to 49, the donors were two women and three men. Plates per donor: three CD4 naive, three CD4 memory, two CD8 naive, one CD8 memory.

Trimming removed 3 bases from V and 9 bases from J; junction bases left unmatched: 8. The CDR3 covers 14 residues. The germline V gene encodes CDR1 MDHEN and CDR2 SYDVKM. The naive CD8 subset, CD45RO-negative cells positively selected for CCR7, excluded terminally differentiated effector memory CD45RA+ cells. Here immunoSEQ multiplex PCR was the method, and the copy in TCRdb shows in-frame clones only, minus some. Among around 600,000 clones listed, roughly 95% were seen once. General study results and limits: In a few donors, about 5% of naive CD4 clonotypes appeared in common.

Sequenced input: naive CD8+ T cells sorted from blood. The receptor was derived from a woman in her thirties in good health. The chain employs TRBV28 and TRBJ1-2, with 9 bases matching TRBD1. CDR3 region: CASSFQGQGTSYTF. CDR3 sequence (DNA): TGTGCCAGCAGTTTCCAGGGACAGGGAACAAGCTACACCTTC.